Sequencing of this T cell receptor beta chain was carried out in a study of molecular identifiers for immune sequencing clone quantification. This clonotype has only one observation. The antigen is unknown. Germline trimming cut 7 bases from V and 7 bases from J; bases unmatched to any gene: 10. The CDR3 spans 13 residues. Per the germline V gene, CDR1 is SNHLY and CDR2 is FYNNEI. TCRdb independently ran MiXCR on the PCR reads; one entry per CDR3 protein. The sample shows roughly 8,000 distinct CDR3 sequences, 35% of them seen only once. Study conclusions and caveats: A shared barcode on identical TCR molecules could lead to underestimated sizes for highly expanded clones. Effector cells kept over 97% of their molecules in clones above 20 RNA copies, while naive cells kept under 1% there.

Isolation of naive CD8 T cells was achieved by sorting on a CD8+CD4-CCR7+CD45RA+ phenotype. Sample: naive CD8+ T cells from blood, with Jurkat cell RNA spiked in. Subset indicated: FACS-sorted CD8+CD4-CCR7+CD45RA+ naive T cells. The gene calls are TRBV2 and TRBJ2-7; TRBD1 matches 7 bases. The TCR was taken from a human donor in good health. Some libraries in this study had Jurkat cell RNA spiked in. In DNA form, the CDR3 reads TGTGCCAGCACGGGACAGACCCTTGGGGAGCAGTACTTC. Translation gives CASTGQTLGEQYF.